This entry describes one T cell receptor (beta chain). The antigen remains unidentified. Selected positively for CCR7 and CD45RO-negative, naive CD8 cells excluded terminally differentiated effector memory CD45RA+ cells. Original processing notes: There were no quality scores in the junction-only immunoSEQ sequences, so filtering differed. Clones were sequenced by immunoSEQ multiplex PCR, and TCRdb holds only the in-frame ones, with some missing. The V and J calls and clone size were taken over from that table, and D and trimming were inferred from the DNA. The data contain about 820,000 clones, roughly 92% of them singletons. These data belong to a study of shared clonotypes between healthy human individuals. Whole-study results and caveats: Sorted-subset sequencing, rarefaction showed, was incomplete despite large depth. Compared with clonotypes that all four donors shared, non-shared clonotypes had lower generation probabilities. The sharing of 4.5% to 5% of naive CD4 clonotypes was seen across a handful of donors.

Germline lookup yields CDR1 MNHEY and CDR2 SMNVEV (reference sequence). This CDR3 region has 16 residues. V was shortened by 3 bases and J by 4 bases, with 15 bases between the two germline ends. This clonotype was obtained from a man younger than 40 in good health. This chain connects TRBV27 to TRBJ2-2, with D perhaps matching TRBD1 or TRBD2 (5 bases each). The sample taken for sequencing was naive CD8+ T cells sorted from blood. In nucleotides, the CDR3 is TGTGCCAGCAGTTTCTTAGACCGGGGCAGCACCGGGGAGCTGTTTTTT. Protein sequence: CASSFLDRGSTGELFF.